The 5 T cell receptor beta chains given below trace back to one sample, sequenced in a study of T cells in Graves' hyperthyroidism and ophthalmopathy. Researchers amplified the TCR beta CDR3 regions from RNA transcripts. TCR CDR3 underwent first-round RT-PCR with the HTBI primer set. TCRdb reprocessed the multiplex PCR reads with MiXCR, giving one entry per CDR3 protein. The table lists almost 500,000 distinct CDR3 sequences, around a fifth of them singletons, with about 49% in the top ten. The sample comprised blood. These receptors were taken from a woman aged 70-85 years with Graves' ophthalmopathy.

This rearrangement joins TRBV10-3 to TRBJ1-2; D unclear. Germline CDR1 ENHRY, CDR2 SYGVKD. V was cut by 0 bases and J by 4 bases, with 9 bases left in between. The CDR3 runs 14 residues. CDR3 nucleotides: TGTGCCATCAGTGAGTCTGGATTCGCCTATGGCTACACCTTC. Residues: CAISESGFAYGYTF.

J is TRBJ2-3 and V is TRBV7-9; tentative D call: TRBD2 (5 bases). The V gene's germline CDR1 is SEHNR and CDR2 FQNEAQ (reference sequence). V was clipped by 5 bases and J by 0 bases, with 18 bases between them. The CDR3 is 17 residues long. CDR3 sequence (DNA): TGTGCCAGCAGCCCTGGACTTCTCTACCTAAGCACAGATACGCAGTATTTT. Translated, it gives CASSPGLLYLSTDTQYF.

This clonotype has just a few counts. The chain is built from TRBV9 and TRBJ1-1; the D gene is possibly TRBD1 (5 bases). V lost 5 bases to trimming and J lost 1 base, with 12 bases between them. This CDR3 contains 14 residues. Germline CDR1 reads SGDLS; CDR2 reads YYNGEE. The CDR3 nucleotides are TGTGCCAGCAGTGCCGGGACTCAGAACACTGAAGCTTTCTTT. Residues: CASSAGTQNTEAFF.

The chain couples TRBV7-9 to TRBJ1-2, with no clear D. V gave up 1 base and J gave up 4 bases, with 13 bases separating them. Germline CDR1 SEHNR, CDR2 FQNEAQ (reference sequence). The CDR3 spans 15 residues. CDR3 residues: CASSLVSSTSYGYTF. CDR3 nucleotide sequence: TGTGCCAGCAGCTTAGTCAGTTCAACCTCCTATGGCTACACCTTC.

Notes on this clonotype: A junction boundary mismatches the germline segment, possibly from a read error. Here the CDR3 reads CASNENADTQYF. The CDR3 nucleotides are TGTGCCAGCAATGAAAATGCAGATACGCAGTATTTT. This chain joins TRBV2 and TRBJ2-3; D remains ambiguous. The V gene's germline CDR1 is SNHLY and CDR2 FYNNEI. The length of the CDR3 is 12 residues.